One and the same sample provided the 32 T cell receptor beta chains below, sequenced in a study of blood T cell repertoires in COVID-19. Repertoires were generated with immunoSEQ multiplex PCR, while TCRdb's copy carries only in-frame clones and drops some. This sample carries 150,000 or so clones, more than 65% of them seen once, and the ten largest clones take roughly 7.2%. The sample comprised peripheral blood. The receptors were sampled from a woman between 45 and 60 years old in a cohort sampled during active or convalescent COVID-19.

The chain recombines TRBV19 with TRBJ1-5, with 9 bases matching TRBD1. The CDR3 sequence is 13 residues long. Germline CDR1 and CDR2: LNHDA and SQIVND (reference sequence). The ends lost 6 bases at V and 7 bases at J; junction bases unmatched: 4. The CDR3 DNA follows: TGTGCCAGTAGCGACAGGGGGGGCCAGCCCCAGCATTTT. Its protein product is CASSDRGGQPQHF.

The chain joins TRBV4-1 to TRBJ2-3; D is perhaps TRBD2 (7 bases). The V end lost 0 bases, the J end lost 3 bases, and 16 bases lay between the germline ends. The CDR3 covers 17 residues. Looked up from germline, CDR1 is MGHRA and CDR2 is YSYEKL. The CDR3 sequence: CASSQDYRGRGTDTQYF. The CDR3 DNA is TGCGCCAGCAGCCAAGATTATAGGGGGAGGGGAACAGATACGCAGTATTTT.

The CDR3 bases are TGTGCCAGCAGCTTACAGGGGGGCACTGAAGCTTTCTTT. Protein product: CASSLQGGTEAFF. J is TRBJ1-1 and V is TRBV7-3, with TRBD1 matching 7 bases. The CDR3 spans 13 residues. The germline V gene has CDR1 SGHTA and CDR2 FQGTGA. V lost 2 bases and J lost 4; bases outside the gene matches: 1.

The CDR3 protein is CASSWDRYTDTQYF. The DNA for the CDR3 is TGTGCCAGCAGTTGGGACAGATACACAGATACGCAGTATTTT. This chain connects TRBV7-2 to TRBJ2-3; TRBD1 agrees at 7 bases. V lost 6 bases to trimming and J lost 2 bases; unmatched junction nucleotides: 5. The CDR3 totals 14 residues. Germline V gives CDR1 SGHTA, CDR2 FQGNSA.

This clone was found once. The chain joins TRBV18 to TRBJ1-5; 10 nucleotides match TRBD1. CDR1 and CDR2 from the germline V gene are KGHSH and LQKENI. J was trimmed by 6 bases and V by 5 bases; bases with no gene match: 7. The CDR3 is 15 residues long. The CDR3 here is CASSTGTGATQPQHF. In nucleotides, the CDR3 is TGTGCCAGCTCAACCGGGACAGGGGCGACTCAGCCCCAGCATTTT.

Comments on this clone: Germline is not matched at one junction end, which may reflect a read error. The chain has TRBV6-1 and TRBJ1-4, with 9 nucleotides matching TRBD1. The CDR3 sequence is 17 residues long. Germline values: CDR1 MNHNS, CDR2 SASEGT. The CDR3 nucleotides are TGTGCCAGAAGTGGAGGGGGGAGCGGGACAGGGTCTGAAAAACTGTTTTTT. Its translation is CARSGGGSGTGSEKLFF.

The chain is built from TRBV6-4 and TRBJ2-2; D possibly corresponds to TRBD2 (5 bases). Germline assignment: CDR1 MRHNA and CDR2 SNTAGT. This CDR3 spans 16 amino acids. The ends were cut back, 11 bases at V and 1 base at J, with 20 bases in the middle. The CDR3 here is CARPSRGWKNTGELFF. DNA of the CDR3: TGTGCCCGGCCGTCCCGGGGTTGGAAGAACACCGGGGAGCTGTTTTTT.

V is TRBV5-1 and J is TRBJ2-3, with 10 bases matching TRBD2. The germline gives CDR1 SGHRS, CDR2 YFSETQ. The CDR3 is made up of 16 amino acids. Losses at the gene ends were 2 bases for V and 2 bases for J; bases not matched to a gene: 5. The CDR3 region is CASSLKAGGSTDTQYF. In DNA, the CDR3 is TGCGCCAGCAGCTTAAAAGCGGGGGGGTCCACAGATACGCAGTATTTT.

This clone was seen once. The rearrangement links TRBV5-6 to TRBJ1-2, with a possible D match to TRBD1 (6 bases). Germline V lookup: CDR1 SGHDT, CDR2 YYEEEE. V was shortened by 5 bases and J by 4 bases, with 9 bases between the two germline ends. This CDR3 has 12 residues. DNA of the CDR3: TGTGCCAGCAGTCCAGGGGTCTATGGCTACACCTTC. Amino acid sequence: CASSPGVYGYTF.

This clone was detected only a few times. This chain uses TRBV18 with TRBJ1-5; D is possibly TRBD1 (6 bases). V lost 3 bases, J lost 5 bases, and 8 bases lay in between. Germline CDR1 and CDR2: KGHSH and LQKENI. The CDR3 extends over 13 amino acids. In nucleotides, the CDR3 is TGTGCCAGCTCACCTAGGACAGATCAGCCCCAGCATTTT. Translation gives CASSPRTDQPQHF.

This rearrangement joins TRBV19 to TRBJ1-2; D gene uncertain. CDR3 length: 13 residues. Germline V gene sequence: CDR1 LNHDA, CDR2 SQIVND (reference sequence). Trimming shortened V by 3 bases and J by 6 bases, and 11 bases separated the two germline ends. In DNA form, the CDR3 reads TGTGCCAGTAGTATTCAACAAGGAGATGGCTACACCTTC. This translates into CASSIQQGDGYTF.

The gene calls are TRBV7-6 and TRBJ2-2, with 7 bases lining up with TRBD2. V trimming: 2 bases; J trimming: 8 bases; junction bases outside the gene matches: 11. The CDR3 sequence is 16 residues long. Germline loops: CDR1 SGHVS, CDR2 FNYEAQ. The CDR3 sequence is CASSLISGEMPGELFF. DNA of the CDR3: TGTGCCAGCAGCTTAATCAGCGGGGAGATGCCGGGGGAGCTGTTTTTT.

The J gene is TRBJ1-2, the V gene TRBV7-2; 9 bases align to TRBD1. Germline CDR1 is SGHTA and CDR2 is FQGNSA. V was clipped by 5 bases and J by 4 bases; unmatched bases: 5. CDR3 length equals 14 residues. The CDR3 DNA is TGTGCCAGCAGCCCAGGACAGGGGACCTATGGCTACACCTTC. Residues: CASSPGQGTYGYTF.

This sequence joins TRBV2 and TRBJ1-2; no clear D gene. Germline lookup yields CDR1 SNHLY and CDR2 FYNNEI. V was cut by 2 bases and J by 5 bases, with 6 bases left in between. This CDR3 contains 12 residues. The CDR3 nucleotides read TGTGCCAGCAGTGAACCCCCATATGGCTACACCTTC. Protein product: CASSEPPYGYTF. Looking up the rest from reference TRBV2 and TRBJ1-2 gives the full variable domain: EPEVTQTPSHQVTQMGQEVILRCVPISNHLYFYWYRQILGQKVEFLVSFYNNEISEKSEIFDDQFSVERPDGSNFTLKIRSTKLEDSAMYFCASSEPPYGYTFGSGTRLTVV.

A note on this clone: One end of the junction fails to match germline, which may point to a read error. The J gene is TRBJ2-4, the V gene TRBV10-3, with D possibly being TRBD2 (5 bases). This CDR3 spans 15 amino acids. CDR1 and CDR2 (germline): ENHRY, SYGVKD. CDR3 amino acids: CAVRRSALAKNIQYF. CDR3 coding DNA: TGTGCCGTCAGGAGGTCAGCACTAGCCAAAAACATTCAGTACTTC.

V usage is TRBV27 and J usage is TRBJ1-1; TRBD1 matches 11 bases. V lost 7 bases to trimming and J lost 3 bases; unmatched junction nucleotides: 4. The CDR3 runs 14 residues. Germline V lookup: CDR1 MNHEY, CDR2 SMNVEV (reference sequence). CDR3 in amino acids: CASKDRGLYTEAFF. Here the CDR3 DNA reads TGTGCCAGCAAGGACAGGGGGCTATACACTGAAGCTTTCTTT.

The V gene is TRBV2, the J gene TRBJ1-4; D gene uncertain. Trimming removed 4 bases from V and 8 bases from J, with 8 bases in between. CDR1 and CDR2 (germline): SNHLY, FYNNEI. The CDR3 has 12 amino acids. The CDR3 DNA sequence: TGTGCCAGCAGTGTCCACACGGAAAAACTGTTTTTT. It specifies CASSVHTEKLFF.

V is TRBV6-5 and J is TRBJ1-5; possibly TRBD1 for D (5 bases). CDR3 length equals 14 residues. Trimming stripped 0 bases from V and 7 bases from J, with 10 bases between. Per the germline V gene, CDR1 is MNHEY and CDR2 is SVGAGI. CDR3 loop: CASSYSWGEQPQHF. The CDR3 DNA follows: TGTGCCAGCAGTTACTCGTGGGGGGAACAGCCCCAGCATTTT.

The chain carries TRBV6-4 and TRBJ2-3; maybe TRBD2 (7 bases). From germline, CDR1 is MRHNA and CDR2 SNTAGT. CDR3 size: 17 residues. The germline V and J ends were trimmed by 7 bases and 5 bases, with 25 bases remaining between them. CDR3 DNA sequence: TGTGCCAGCAAACGGGGGGCGCCTGTCCCTCGGATAGATACGCAGTATTTT. Translated: CASKRGAPVPRIDTQYF.

This chain uses TRBV7-8 with TRBJ1-3; a weak D match, TRBD1 (6 bases). The CDR3 is 14 amino acids. Germline V gives CDR1 SGHVS, CDR2 FQNEAQ. V lost 4 bases to trimming and J lost 3 bases, with 10 bases between them. This chain's CDR3 is CASSSRTDGNTIYF. The CDR3 DNA sequence: TGTGCCAGCAGCTCCAGGACAGATGGAAACACCATATATTTT.

The genes are TRBV6-5 and TRBJ1-2; tentatively, D is TRBD1 (5 bases). Germline lookup yields CDR1 MNHEY and CDR2 SVGAGI. This CDR3 has 15 residues. The germline V and J ends were trimmed by 7 bases and 5 bases, with 20 bases remaining between them. In DNA form, the CDR3 reads TGTGCCAGCACGGGCATCCGGTTGGGGGGTTATGGCTACACCTTC. This gives the protein CASTGIRLGGYGYTF.

The chain uses TRBV2 and TRBJ1-1; the match to TRBD1 covers 7 bases. This CDR3 has 12 amino acids. V gave up 4 bases and J gave up 6 bases; unmatched junction bases: 2. Germline V gene sequence: CDR1 SNHLY, CDR2 FYNNEI. The CDR3 DNA follows: TGTGCCAGCAGTGGAGGGGGCCCTGAAGCTTTCTTT. Encoded protein: CASSGGGPEAFF.

This sequence joins TRBV12-3 or TRBV12-4 and TRBJ2-4, with TRBD2 matching 9 bases. The trim removed 6 bases at V and 4 bases at J, leaving 1 base unmatched. The CDR3 has 13 amino acids. CDR3 in DNA: TGTGCCAGCAGCCTAGCGGGGAAAAACATTCAGTACTTC. Its protein product is CASSLAGKNIQYF.

V gene TRBV6-1 combines with J gene TRBJ2-2; 7 positions match TRBD2. Looked up from germline, CDR1 is MNHNS and CDR2 is SASEGT. The ends lost 0 bases at V and 6 bases at J; junction bases unmatched: 4. This CDR3 contains 15 residues. The CDR3 reads CASSEAGGFPGELFF. CDR3 DNA: TGTGCCAGCAGTGAAGCGGGGGGGTTCCCCGGGGAGCTGTTTTTT.

The J gene is TRBJ2-7, the V gene TRBV9; 9 bases fit TRBD1. The V and J ends lost 0 bases and 5 bases, in that order; junction bases with no gene match: 3. Germline V lookup: CDR1 SGDLS, CDR2 YYNGEE. The CDR3 runs to 14 residues. The CDR3 DNA follows: TGTGCCAGCAGCGTAGGGGGACAGGGCCACGAGCAGTACTTC. Its protein product is CASSVGGQGHEQYF. The full variable domain, its missing parts supplied by reference TRBV9 and TRBJ2-7, is DSGVTQTPKHLITATGQRVTLRCSPRSGDLSVYWYQQSLDQGLQFLIQYYNGEERAKGNILERFSAQQFPDLHSELNLSSLELGDSALYFCASSVGGQGHEQYFGPGTRLTVT.

This chain uses TRBV5-1 with TRBJ1-2; 7 bases agree with TRBD1. Trimming removed 3 bases from V and 6 bases from J; junction bases left unmatched: 2. This CDR3 comprises 12 residues. In germline, CDR1 is SGHRS, CDR2 YFSETQ. The CDR3 loop reads CASSWGQNGYTF. The CDR3 coding sequence is TGCGCCAGCAGCTGGGGACAGAATGGCTACACCTTC.

This clone is a singleton in its sample. Other DNA sequences within the sample encode an identical CDR3. This chain connects TRBV5-1 to TRBJ1-5; no firm D call. The germline V and J ends were trimmed by 0 bases and 4 bases, with 11 bases remaining between them. The CDR3 runs to 15 residues. CDR1 and CDR2 from the germline V gene are SGHRS and YFSETQ. CDR3 loop: CASSLEAGVNQPQHF. CDR3 in DNA: TGCGCCAGCAGCTTGGAGGCGGGAGTAAATCAGCCCCAGCATTTT.

The chain uses TRBV9 and TRBJ2-5, with 14 bases matching TRBD2. The V segment lost 4 bases and the J segment 2 bases; nucleotides outside the gene matches: 7. The CDR3 sequence is 17 residues long. In germline, CDR1 is SGDLS, CDR2 YYNGEE. Here the CDR3 DNA reads TGTGCCAGCAGCCATTCTCGACTAGCGGGGGGGCAAGAGACCCAGTACTTC. This encodes CASSHSRLAGGQETQYF.

The V call is TRBV7-8, the J call TRBJ2-5; D is unclear. The V end lost 1 base, the J end lost 2 bases, and 8 bases lay between the germline ends. The CDR3 covers 14 residues. Germline-derived CDR1 and CDR2 are SGHVS and FQNEAQ. The CDR3 reads CASSLGADQETQYF. DNA of the CDR3: TGTGCCAGCAGCTTAGGGGCAGATCAAGAGACCCAGTACTTC.

The rearrangement links TRBV6-5 to TRBJ1-6, with 9 bases that match TRBD1. CDR1 MNHEY and CDR2 SVGAGI come from the germline V gene. Unmatched junction bases numbered 5, after V lost 7 bases and J lost 7 bases. The CDR3 contains 14 residues. Written as DNA, the CDR3 is TGTGCCAGCACCCAGGACAGGGGAAATTCACCCCTCCACTTT. It codes for CASTQDRGNSPLHF.

CDR3 nucleotide sequence: TGCGCCAGCAGCCAAGAGGTCAGGGGATCTGGGGCCAACGTCCTGACTTTC. Amino acids: CASSQEVRGSGANVLTF. V is TRBV4-3 and J is TRBJ2-6, with a tentative D call TRBD1 (6 bases). Germline CDR1 LGHNA, CDR2 YSLEER. V lost 0 bases and J 1 base, leaving 10 bases between the germline ends. The CDR3 length is 17 residues.

The chain uses TRBV29-1 and TRBJ2-7; 10 nucleotides agree with TRBD2. With 1 base clipped from V and 7 bases from J, the junction kept 7 bases outside the gene matches. CDR1 SQVTM and CDR2 ANQGSEA come from the germline V gene. The CDR3 consists of 14 residues. This CDR3 is CSVEVQRGGPEQYF. In DNA form, the CDR3 reads TGCAGCGTTGAAGTGCAGCGGGGGGGTCCGGAGCAGTACTTC.